These T cell receptor beta chains were read from a single sample in a study of CD8+CD57+ T cells in acquired aplastic anemia. TCRdb reanalysed the reads using MiXCR and keeps one entry per CDR3 protein. The table includes more than 40,000 distinct CDR3 sequences, 55% to 75% detected once. Sequenced sample: sorted CD4+, CD8+, or CD8+CD57+ T cells (not recorded which) from PBMCs. Receptor source: a human donor in good health, serving as a control. The CDR3 runs from the conserved cysteine through the conserved F or W. The D gene is left open where the match is weak. Part of the rows lack a size; the others show once, few, many or a class for expanded clones.

v_call: TRBV5-4; j_call: TRBJ2-4; clone_size: many; d_call: NA; cdr3_aa: CASSLEVEGIAKNIQYF; cdr3_nt: TGTGCCAGCAGCTTGGAAGTGGAGGGGATAGCCAAAAACATTCAGTACTTC
v_call: TRBV29-1; j_call: TRBJ2-1; clone_size: NA; d_call: NA; cdr3_aa: CSAGDGPYEQFF; cdr3_nt: TGCAGCGCTGGGGACGGACCCTATGAGCAGTTCTTC
v_call: TRBV2; j_call: TRBJ2-3; clone_size: once; d_call: NA; cdr3_aa: CASTYTVSNTQYF; cdr3_nt: TGTGCCAGCACCTACACGGTTTCTAATACGCAGTATTTT
v_call: TRBV15; j_call: TRBJ2-2; clone_size: NA; d_call: NA; cdr3_aa: CATGTPSTGELFF; cdr3_nt: TGTGCCACCGGCACTCCTAGCACCGGGGAGCTGTTTTTT
v_call: TRBV7-2; j_call: TRBJ1-6; clone_size: few; d_call: NA; cdr3_aa: CASSSNNSPLHF; cdr3_nt: TGTGCCAGCAGCTCCAATAATTCACCCCTCCACTTT
v_call: TRBV5-1; j_call: TRBJ2-7; clone_size: NA; d_call: TRBD2; cdr3_aa: CASSLSGGRSYEQYF; cdr3_nt: TGCGCCAGCAGCTTGAGCGGGGGGCGATCCTACGAGCAGTACTTC
v_call: TRBV13; j_call: TRBJ1-2; clone_size: NA; d_call: TRBD1; cdr3_aa: CASSSGTGTRSNYGYTF; cdr3_nt: TGTGCCAGCAGCTCCGGGACAGGGACCCGATCTAACTATGGCTACACCTTC
v_call: TRBV20-1; j_call: TRBJ2-1; clone_size: once; d_call: TRBD2; cdr3_aa: CSARPQREGRANEQFF; cdr3_nt: TGCAGTGCTCGCCCCCAGCGGGAGGGCCGGGCCAATGAGCAGTTCTTC
v_call: TRBV27; j_call: TRBJ2-1; clone_size: NA; d_call: NA; cdr3_aa: CASGGNEQFF; cdr3_nt: TGTGCCAGCGGAGGGAATGAGCAGTTCTTC
v_call: TRBV10-3; j_call: TRBJ1-2; clone_size: NA; d_call: NA; cdr3_aa: CAISESIYSDQSGNTF; cdr3_nt: TGTGCCATCAGTGAGTCGATATACTCAGACCAAAGCGGGAACACCTTC
v_call: TRBV7-9; j_call: TRBJ2-3; clone_size: NA; d_call: TRBD2; cdr3_aa: CASSGLAGVGDTQYF; cdr3_nt: TGTGCCAGCAGTGGACTAGCGGGAGTGGGAGATACGCAGTATTTT
v_call: TRBV4-1; j_call: TRBJ2-1; clone_size: NA; d_call: NA; cdr3_aa: CASSQNQGGDYNEQFF; cdr3_nt: TGCGCCAGCAGCCAGAACCAGGGAGGCGACTACAATGAGCAGTTCTTC
v_call: TRBV7-3; j_call: TRBJ1-5; clone_size: NA; d_call: TRBD1; cdr3_aa: CASSLDRVQPQHF; cdr3_nt: TGTGCCAGCAGCTTGGACAGGGTCCAGCCCCAGCATTTT
v_call: TRBV19; j_call: TRBJ2-5; clone_size: NA; d_call: NA; cdr3_aa: CASSTDGRETQYF; cdr3_nt: TGTGCCAGTAGTACGGACGGTCGCGAGACCCAGTACTTC
v_call: TRBV15; j_call: TRBJ2-7; clone_size: few; d_call: NA; cdr3_aa: CATSSRDLRTGELYF; cdr3_nt: TGTGCCACCAGCAGCCGGGACCTACGAACCGGGGAGCTGTACTTC
v_call: TRBV7-2; j_call: TRBJ2-3; clone_size: NA; d_call: NA; cdr3_aa: CASSVPGPTQYF; cdr3_nt: TGTGCCAGCAGCGTTCCCGGGCCTACGCAGTATTTT
v_call: TRBV10-3; j_call: TRBJ1-2; clone_size: NA; d_call: TRBD1; cdr3_aa: CAISYGQGAGGYTF; cdr3_nt: TGTGCCATCAGTTACGGACAGGGGGCTGGTGGCTACACCTTC
v_call: TRBV2; j_call: TRBJ2-5; clone_size: NA; d_call: NA; cdr3_aa: CASSFHSQETQYF; cdr3_nt: TGTGCCAGCAGTTTTCACAGCCAAGAGACCCAGTACTTC
v_call: TRBV10-3; j_call: TRBJ2-7; clone_size: NA; d_call: NA; cdr3_aa: CAIKEDWGYEQYF; cdr3_nt: TGTGCCATCAAGGAGGACTGGGGTTACGAGCAGTACTTC
v_call: TRBV7-9; j_call: TRBJ1-1; clone_size: NA; d_call: NA; cdr3_aa: CASSLVRTEAFF; cdr3_nt: TGTGCCAGCAGCTTAGTCAGGACTGAAGCTTTCTTT
v_call: TRBV20-1; j_call: TRBJ2-6; clone_size: NA; d_call: NA; cdr3_aa: CSANNPGANVLTF; cdr3_nt: TGCAGTGCTAATAATCCTGGGGCCAACGTCCTGACTTTC
v_call: TRBV12-3/TRBV12-4; j_call: TRBJ2-5; clone_size: many; d_call: NA; cdr3_aa: CASETASQETQYF; cdr3_nt: TGTGCCTCTGAGACCGCCTCGCAAGAGACCCAGTACTTC
v_call: TRBV20-1; j_call: TRBJ2-3; clone_size: NA; d_call: TRBD2; cdr3_aa: CSARDSSAGGQPTTDTQYF; cdr3_nt: TGCAGTGCTAGAGATTCATCGGCGGGGGGACAACCCACCACAGATACGCAGTATTTT
v_call: TRBV15; j_call: TRBJ2-5; clone_size: few; d_call: TRBD1; cdr3_aa: CATSTRQGQETQYF; cdr3_nt: TGTGCCACCAGCACCCGACAGGGACAAGAGACCCAGTACTTC
v_call: TRBV19; j_call: TRBJ1-2; clone_size: NA; d_call: NA; cdr3_aa: CASSILGGSNYGYTF; cdr3_nt: TGTGCCAGTAGTATACTAGGCGGATCAAACTATGGCTACACCTTC
v_call: TRBV13; j_call: TRBJ2-1; clone_size: many; d_call: NA; cdr3_aa: CASSLELVGGSVGNEQFF; cdr3_nt: TGTGCCAGCAGCTTAGAACTAGTCGGGGGATCCGTGGGCAATGAGCAGTTCTTC
v_call: TRBV2; j_call: TRBJ1-2; clone_size: NA; d_call: NA; cdr3_aa: CASASGGTYGYTF; cdr3_nt: TGTGCCAGCGCCAGCGGGGGGACCTATGGCTACACCTTC
v_call: TRBV24-1; j_call: TRBJ2-1; clone_size: NA; d_call: NA; cdr3_aa: CATSLGHNEQFF; cdr3_nt: TGTGCCACCAGCCTCGGTCACAATGAGCAGTTCTTC
v_call: TRBV2; j_call: TRBJ2-5; clone_size: NA; d_call: NA; cdr3_aa: CASSARDDQYF; cdr3_nt: TGTGCCAGCAGTGCCCGGGACGACCAGTACTTC
v_call: TRBV10-3; j_call: TRBJ1-6; clone_size: NA; d_call: NA; cdr3_aa: CASSLPGLHNSSLHF; cdr3_nt: TGTGCCAGCAGTTTACCAGGGTTACATAATTCATCCCTCCACTTT
v_call: TRBV15; j_call: TRBJ2-7; clone_size: NA; d_call: NA; cdr3_aa: CATSFPREGTYEQYF; cdr3_nt: TGTGCCACCAGCTTTCCGCGAGAGGGTACCTACGAGCAGTACTTC
v_call: TRBV10-3; j_call: TRBJ1-6; clone_size: NA; d_call: NA; cdr3_aa: CAISERGNSPLHF; cdr3_nt: TGTGCCATCAGTGAAAGGGGGAATTCACCCCTCCACTTT
v_call: TRBV20-1; j_call: TRBJ1-2; clone_size: NA; d_call: TRBD1; cdr3_aa: CSARGQGADYGYTF; cdr3_nt: TGCAGTGCTAGAGGACAGGGGGCTGACTATGGCTACACCTTC
v_call: TRBV14; j_call: TRBJ1-6; clone_size: once; d_call: TRBD1; cdr3_aa: CASRLSGTGNSPLHF; cdr3_nt: TGTGCCAGCAGACTATCCGGGACAGGGAATTCACCCCTCCACTTT
v_call: TRBV14; j_call: TRBJ1-2; clone_size: NA; d_call: NA; cdr3_aa: CASSQMTGGYGYTF; cdr3_nt: TGTGCCAGCAGCCAAATGACAGGCGGTTATGGCTACACCTTC
v_call: TRBV7-9; j_call: TRBJ1-2; clone_size: few; d_call: NA; cdr3_aa: CASSSGHLTYGYTF; cdr3_nt: TGTGCCAGCAGCTCGGGACACCTAACCTATGGCTACACCTTC
v_call: TRBV7-9; j_call: TRBJ2-1; clone_size: medium-sized; d_call: TRBD1; cdr3_aa: CASSSTGGEQFF; cdr3_nt: TGTGCCAGCAGCTCGACAGGGGGTGAGCAGTTCTTC
v_call: TRBV29-1; j_call: TRBJ2-7; clone_size: few; d_call: TRBD1; cdr3_aa: CSVYRDRGTEQYF; cdr3_nt: TGCAGCGTTTACCGGGACAGGGGAACCGAGCAGTACTTC
v_call: TRBV19; j_call: TRBJ1-1; clone_size: NA; d_call: NA; cdr3_aa: CASSISWTEAFF; cdr3_nt: TGTGCCAGTAGTATCTCCTGGACTGAAGCTTTCTTT
v_call: TRBV29-1; j_call: TRBJ2-3; clone_size: once; d_call: NA; cdr3_aa: CSVERGRGTDTQYF; cdr3_nt: TGCAGCGTTGAGCGGGGTCGTGGCACAGATACGCAGTATTTT
v_call: TRBV25-1; j_call: TRBJ2-5; clone_size: NA; d_call: NA; cdr3_aa: CASSESRLALNQETQYF; cdr3_nt: TGTGCCAGCAGTGAATCCCGGCTAGCGCTAAACCAAGAGACCCAGTACTTC
v_call: TRBV7-2; j_call: TRBJ1-2; clone_size: NA; d_call: NA; cdr3_aa: CASSLDPHYGYTF; cdr3_nt: TGTGCCAGCAGCTTAGATCCACACTATGGCTACACCTTC
v_call: TRBV4-2; j_call: TRBJ1-4; clone_size: many; d_call: TRBD1; cdr3_aa: CASSRSSPGQFNEKLFF; cdr3_nt: TGTGCCAGCAGCCGTTCCTCCCCGGGACAGTTTAATGAAAAACTGTTTTTT
v_call: TRBV19; j_call: TRBJ1-5; clone_size: NA; d_call: TRBD1; cdr3_aa: CASRVSTGAGQPQHF; cdr3_nt: TGTGCCAGTAGGGTCTCGACAGGGGCTGGTCAGCCCCAGCATTTT
v_call: TRBV10-2; j_call: TRBJ2-7; clone_size: few; d_call: TRBD2; cdr3_aa: CASRDYRFRSSYEQYF; cdr3_nt: TGCGCCAGCCGGGACTATAGATTTCGAAGCTCCTACGAGCAGTACTTC
v_call: TRBV10-2; j_call: TRBJ2-7; clone_size: NA; d_call: NA; cdr3_aa: CASCWGTEYEQYF; cdr3_nt: TGCGCCAGTTGTTGGGGGACGGAGTACGAGCAGTACTTC
v_call: TRBV9; j_call: TRBJ2-1; clone_size: NA; d_call: TRBD1; cdr3_aa: CASSVHRTLIGRTGAYNEQFF; cdr3_nt: TGTGCCAGCAGCGTACACCGAACTTTAATAGGTCGGACAGGGGCCTACAATGAGCAGTTCTTC
v_call: TRBV7-2; j_call: TRBJ1-2; clone_size: few; d_call: TRBD1; cdr3_aa: CASSLGATGGYGYTF; cdr3_nt: TGTGCCAGCAGCTTAGGGGCGACAGGGGGCTATGGCTACACCTTC